Presented here are 13 T cell receptor beta chains from one specimen sequenced in a study of cytomegalovirus exposure and HLA in healthy donors. The PCR contained 60 Vbeta and 13 Jbeta primers. The protocol was immunoSEQ multiplex PCR, while the TCRdb copy is restricted to in-frame clones and leaves out a portion. This table holds some 250,000 clones, roughly 82% found once. The sequenced sample consisted of PBMCs. The receptors originated from a woman between 40 and 55 years old in good health and CMV-seropositive.

The rearrangement links TRBV9 to TRBJ2-1; TRBD2 matches 7 bases. With 3 bases clipped from V and 0 bases from J, the junction kept 9 bases outside the gene matches. The CDR3 runs to 17 residues. Per the germline V gene, CDR1 is SGDLS and CDR2 is YYNGEE. CDR3 bases: TGTGCCAGCAGCGCGGCGGGAGCGGCCTACTCCTACAATGAGCAGTTCTTC. Translation: CASSAAGAAYSYNEQFF.

V is TRBV25-1 and J is TRBJ2-3; TRBD1 matches 8 bases. V lost 2 bases, J lost 0 bases, and 1 base stayed unmatched. Germline V gene lookup returns CDR1 MGHDK and CDR2 SYGVNS. This CDR3 region has 15 residues. CDR3 DNA: TGTGCCAGCAGTGAAACAGGGGGAAGCACAGATACGCAGTATTTT. The encoded protein is CASSETGGSTDTQYF.

The chain joins TRBV19 to TRBJ1-2, with TRBD1 matching 7 bases. V dropped 5 bases and J dropped 6; count of bases not matched to a gene: 9. Per the germline V gene, CDR1 is LNHDA and CDR2 is SQIVND (reference sequence). This CDR3 spans 14 amino acids. CDR3 loop: CASSPGTVVNGYTF. CDR3 nucleotide sequence: TGTGCCAGTAGTCCCGGGACAGTCGTCAATGGCTACACCTTC.

This clone was counted once. This chain uses TRBV6-1 with TRBJ2-7; 7 positions agree with TRBD1. Germline lookup yields CDR1 MNHNS and CDR2 SASEGT. This CDR3 spans 14 amino acids. Unmatched junction bases numbered 5, after V lost 3 bases and J lost 3 bases. The chain's CDR3 is CASSDPGQSYEQYF. CDR3 DNA sequence: TGTGCCAGCAGTGATCCGGGACAGAGCTACGAGCAGTACTTC.

This chain links TRBV11-3 with TRBJ1-1, with a tentative D call TRBD1 (5 bases). This CDR3 region has 16 residues. The V and J ends lost 2 bases and 6 bases respectively, with 19 bases between them. Germline V gene data show CDR1 as SGHNT and CDR2 as YENEEA. CDR3 protein: CASSLNRWGRKPEAFF. The CDR3 region has the DNA TGTGCCAGCAGCTTAAACAGGTGGGGGAGGAAGCCTGAAGCTTTCTTT.

The rearrangement uses TRBV20-1 and TRBJ1-1; the D is unclear. This CDR3 has 11 amino acids. The V end was cut by 2 bases, the J end by 7 bases, with 8 bases between. Germline loops: CDR1 DFQATT, CDR2 SNEGSKA (reference sequence). The CDR3 spells CSARQDFEAFF. The CDR3 bases are TGCAGTGCTAGACAGGACTTTGAAGCTTTCTTT.

The chain uses TRBV7-9 and TRBJ2-2; D possibly corresponds to TRBD1 (5 bases). The CDR3 is made up of 16 amino acids. Trimming left V 4 bases short and J 2 bases short, with 14 bases between. The germline CDR1 and CDR2 sequences are SEHNR and FQNEAQ (reference sequence). The DNA of the CDR3 is TGTGCCAGCAGCTCCCAAGGACACCTCAACACCGGGGAGCTGTTTTTT. Residues: CASSSQGHLNTGELFF.

The V and J genes are TRBV5-4 and TRBJ1-1; TRBD1 matches at 9 bases. Germline V gene lookup returns CDR1 SGHNT and CDR2 YYREEE (reference sequence). This CDR3 has 14 residues. V lost 4 bases to trimming and J lost 7 bases; unmatched junction nucleotides: 8. CDR3 protein: CASSPGTGLFEAFF. The CDR3 coding sequence is TGTGCCAGCAGCCCCGGGACAGGGCTGTTTGAAGCTTTCTTT.

The chain employs TRBV7-9 and TRBJ1-1; 7 positions agree with TRBD1. This CDR3 is built from 13 residues. CDR1 is SEHNR, CDR2 FQNEAQ, per germline (reference sequence). With 0 bases clipped from V and 10 bases from J, the junction kept 5 bases outside the gene matches. CDR3 loop: CASSLAGQARAFF. CDR3 sequence (DNA): TGTGCCAGCAGCTTAGCAGGACAGGCGAGAGCTTTCTTT.

J is TRBJ2-4 and V is TRBV30; 7 nucleotides line up with TRBD1. CDR1 and CDR2 from the germline V gene are GTSNPN and SVGIG (reference sequence). With 8 bases clipped from V and 4 bases from J, the junction kept 11 bases outside the gene matches. CDR3 length: 14 residues. The CDR3 DNA reads as TGTGCCGGTGATGTAGGGGGCGGAAAAAACATTCAGTACTTC. This sequence encodes CAGDVGGGKNIQYF.

CDR3 coding DNA: TGTGCCAGCAGCGTAGGGGCAGGGGGTCAGTATGGCTACACCTTC. This gives the protein CASSVGAGGQYGYTF. This sequence joins TRBV9 and TRBJ1-2; 7 bases are shared with TRBD1. Germline values: CDR1 SGDLS, CDR2 YYNGEE. CDR3 size: 15 residues. The V and J ends lost 0 bases and 5 bases, in that order; junction bases with no gene match: 7.

This clone came up once. The gene calls are TRBV7-8 and TRBJ2-3; 9 bases agree with TRBD2. Germline trimming cut 0 bases from V and 1 base from J; bases unmatched to any gene: 5. The germline V gene has CDR1 SGHVS and CDR2 FQNEAQ. The CDR3 has 17 amino acids. The CDR3 bases are TGTGCCAGCAGCTTAGCTAGCGGGGGTACACGCACAGATACGCAGTATTTT. It specifies CASSLASGGTRTDTQYF. The variable domain in full, completed from reference TRBV7-8 and TRBJ2-3, reads GAGVSQSPRYKVAKRGQDVALRCDPISGHVSLFWYQQALGQGPEFLTYFQNEAQLDKSGLPSDRFFAERPEGSVSTLKIQRTQQEDSAVYLCASSLASGGTRTDTQYFGPGTRLTVL.

V is TRBV11-2 and J is TRBJ2-7; D may be TRBD1 (5 bases). Trimming shortened V by 3 bases and J by 5 bases, and 11 bases separated the two germline ends. Germline V gives CDR1 SGHAT, CDR2 FQNNGV. The length of the CDR3 is 13 residues. CDR3 sequence: CASSFGQGNEQYF. The CDR3 DNA reads TGTGCCAGCAGCTTCGGGCAGGGTAACGAGCAGTACTTC. The full variable domain, completed using reference TRBV11-2 and TRBJ2-7, is EAGVAQSPRYKIIEKRQSVAFWCNPISGHATLYWYQQILGQGPKLLIQFQNNGVVDDSQLPKDRFSAERLKGVDSTLKIQPAKLEDSAVYLCASSFGQGNEQYFGPGTRLTVT.